The 13 T cell receptor beta chains presented below share a single source sample, sequenced in a study of T-cell reconstitution after alpha-beta-depleted transplantation in children. Preparing the TCRbeta library involved the use of unique molecular identifiers. TCRdb ran MiXCR on the PCR reads and lists one entry per CDR3 protein. The data show 450,000 to 700,000 distinct CDR3 sequences, 20% to 30% seen once. Sequenced material: PBMCs, taken before TCRalphabeta/CD19-depleted stem cell transplant. These receptors were obtained from a boy less than two years old with Wiskott-Aldrich syndrome, due to receive a stem cell transplant.

The DNA for the CDR3 is TGTGCCATCAGTGACTACAGGGGTCTTTCCAATGGCTACACCTTC. Translating gives CAISDYRGLSNGYTF. The rearrangement links TRBV10-3 to TRBJ1-2; the match to TRBD1 covers 7 bases. Trimming took 3 bases from V and 6 from J; bases not matched to a gene: 10. This CDR3 is built from 15 residues. Germline V gene sequence: CDR1 ENHRY, CDR2 SYGVKD.

This clonotype was observed a few times. The chain uses TRBV5-5 and TRBJ2-3, with 7 bases matching TRBD2. The trim removed 4 bases at V and 0 bases at J, leaving 2 bases unmatched. The CDR3 totals 14 residues. Germline lookup yields CDR1 SGHKS and CDR2 YYEKEE (reference sequence). CDR3 sequence reads: CASSTLASTDTQYF. The CDR3 nucleotides read TGTGCCAGCAGCACACTAGCGAGCACAGATACGCAGTATTTT.

The V call is TRBV9, the J call TRBJ2-2; D could derive from TRBD1 or TRBD2 (5 bases each). The CDR3 is made up of 14 amino acids. V lost 0 bases, J lost 3 bases, and 6 bases lay in between. Per germline, CDR1 SGDLS and CDR2 YYNGEE. The CDR3 protein is CASSVGGHTGELFF. CDR3 nucleotides: TGTGCCAGCAGCGTAGGGGGACACACCGGGGAGCTGTTTTTT.

This clonotype was counted many times. The chain combines TRBV5-6 with TRBJ2-5; TRBD1 aligns across 7 bases. CDR1 is SGHDT, CDR2 YYEEEE, per germline. V was pared by 5 bases and J by 2 bases, with 9 bases of the junction left unmatched. The CDR3 totals 15 residues. The CDR3: CASSGVGQIQETQYF. CDR3 bases: TGTGCCAGCAGTGGGGTGGGACAGATACAAGAGACCCAGTACTTC.

V and J are TRBV12-5 and TRBJ2-7; D unclear. V was shortened by 2 bases and J by 3 bases, with 2 bases between the two germline ends. The CDR3 extends over 11 amino acids. Germline V gene lookup returns CDR1 LGHNT and CDR2 FRNRAP. The CDR3 coding sequence is TGTGCTAGTGGTTTGCACTACGAGCAGTACTTC. Protein: CASGLHYEQYF.

This rearrangement joins TRBV30 to TRBJ2-7, with TRBD1 as a possible D gene (6 bases). Germline loops: CDR1 GTSNPN, CDR2 SVGIG (reference sequence). The CDR3 is 16 residues long. Trimming pared 5 bases from V and 7 bases from J, leaving 27 bases between. CDR3 DNA: TGTGCCTGGGAGAAGCGCATCGGACAGCGGAACTGGGAGCAGTACTTC. Its protein is CAWEKRIGQRNWEQYF.

The CDR3 spells CSASLGRIGDEQFF. CDR3 bases: TGCAGTGCGTCCCTAGGTAGGATTGGCGATGAGCAGTTCTTC. This chain uses TRBV20-1 with TRBJ2-1; D call uncertain. Trimming pared 6 bases from V and 8 bases from J, leaving 20 bases between. CDR3 length equals 14 residues. Germline CDR1 DFQATT, CDR2 SNEGSKA (reference sequence).

The rearrangement joins TRBV5-1 to TRBJ2-5, with TRBD2 identical over 10 bases. Germline CDR1 SGHRS, CDR2 YFSETQ. The length of the CDR3 is 16 residues. Trimming took 4 bases from V and 5 from J; bases not matched to a gene: 11. CDR3 sequence: CASSERSGRAAETQYF. The DNA of the CDR3 is TGCGCCAGCAGCGAGCGAAGCGGGAGGGCCGCGGAGACCCAGTACTTC.

The rearrangement uses TRBV5-1 and TRBJ2-3, with D tentatively TRBD1 or TRBD2 (5 bases each). V lost 4 bases and J lost 8, with 14 bases in between. CDR1 is SGHRS and CDR2 is YFSETQ in the germline V gene. The CDR3 totals 13 residues. This CDR3 is CASSGDPEGTQYF. The CDR3 nucleotides are TGCGCCAGCAGCGGGGACCCCGAAGGTACGCAGTATTTT.

This chain joins TRBV28 and TRBJ1-1; TRBD1 might be the D (5 bases). The germline V and J ends were trimmed by 4 bases and 0 bases, with 12 bases remaining between them. The CDR3 spans 15 residues. Germline assignment: CDR1 MDHEN and CDR2 SYDVKM. The CDR3 DNA follows: TGTGCCAGCAGTTACTTGACAGTAATGAACACTGAAGCTTTCTTT. Protein sequence: CASSYLTVMNTEAFF.

There are a few counts of this clonotype. The chain couples TRBV5-1 to TRBJ2-7, with 8 bases aligning to TRBD1. The CDR3 spans 18 residues. Germline loops: CDR1 SGHRS, CDR2 YFSETQ. The trim removed 0 bases at V and 4 bases at J, leaving 15 bases unmatched. CDR3 amino acids: CASSLGWFRDRLRYEQYF. The DNA for the CDR3 is TGCGCCAGCAGCTTGGGTTGGTTCCGGGACAGGCTGAGGTACGAGCAGTACTTC. The complete variable domain, with remaining parts taken from reference TRBV5-1 and TRBJ2-7, reads KAGVTQTPRYLIKTRGQQVTLSCSPISGHRSVSWYQQTPGQGLQFLFEYFSETQRNKGNFPGRFSGRQFSNSRSEMNVSTLELGDSALYLCASSLGWFRDRLRYEQYFGPGTRLTVT.

This sequence joins TRBV28 and TRBJ1-6; D remains ambiguous. This CDR3 is 16 amino acids long. The V gene lost 5 bases and the J gene lost 3 bases, with 14 bases spanning the gap. From germline, CDR1 is MDHEN and CDR2 SYDVKM. CDR3 sequence (DNA): TGTGCCAGCAGTCCAAACCAACCAAACTATAATTCACCCCTCCACTTT. It translates to CASSPNQPNYNSPLHF.

The gene calls are TRBV5-1 and TRBJ2-7; D might be TRBD1 (6 bases). V was cut by 1 base and J by 6 bases, with 17 bases left in between. Germline lookup yields CDR1 SGHRS and CDR2 YFSETQ. The CDR3 runs 15 residues. For the CDR3, the DNA is TGCGCCAGCAGCTTGCTTCCAGGGGAGTTGGGCGAGCAGTACTTC. This translates into CASSLLPGELGEQYF.